What follows are 18 T cell receptor beta chains derived from one specimen sequenced in a study of blood T cell repertoires in COVID-19. Data came from immunoSEQ multiplex PCR; TCRdb stores just in-frame clones and leaves some out. The sample lists roughly 350,000 clones, about 92% occurring once. Sequenced sample: PBMCs or T cells enriched from blood (not recorded which). Receptor source: a woman younger than 45 who had recovered from COVID-19.

The chain employs TRBV28 and TRBJ1-2, with TRBD1 identical over 8 bases. The germline gives CDR1 MDHEN, CDR2 SYDVKM. Unmatched junction bases numbered 9, after V lost 8 bases and J lost 7 bases. The CDR3 totals 13 residues. Here the CDR3 reads CASVTQQGGGYTF. Written as DNA, the CDR3 is TGTGCCAGCGTAACTCAACAGGGGGGTGGCTACACCTTC.

The rearrangement links TRBV28 to TRBJ1-1, with 7 positions matching TRBD1. This CDR3 is built from 16 residues. After removal of 2 bases from V and 1 base from J, the junction contained 7 bases not matched to a gene. Germline values: CDR1 MDHEN, CDR2 SYDVKM. The CDR3: CASSLAGQLTNTEAFF. CDR3 coding DNA: TGTGCCAGCAGTTTAGCGGGACAGCTGACGAACACTGAAGCTTTCTTT.

In nucleotides, the CDR3 is TGTGCCAGCAGCCAAAACGGGAGAAGGTACAATGAGCAGTTCTTC. Translated, it gives CASSQNGRRYNEQFF. This rearrangement joins TRBV3-1 (or the pseudogene TRBV3-2) to TRBJ2-1, with D maybe TRBD2 (6 bases). From germline, CDR1 is LGHDT and CDR2 YNNKEL (reference sequence). The CDR3 loop spans 15 amino acids. V dropped 2 bases and J dropped 4 bases, with 12 bases sitting between them.

This clone came up once. The chain carries TRBV19 and TRBJ2-3; D is possibly TRBD2 (6 bases). The CDR3 is made up of 15 amino acids. Germline V gene sequence: CDR1 LNHDA, CDR2 SQIVND (reference sequence). Trimming removed 3 bases from V and 2 bases from J, with 12 bases in between. Here the CDR3 reads CASSILAGPTDTQYF. Written as DNA, the CDR3 is TGTGCCAGTAGTATTCTTGCGGGGCCCACAGATACGCAGTATTTT.

The rearrangement joins TRBV4-2 to TRBJ1-6; 8 nucleotides align to TRBD1. V was clipped by 4 bases and J by 5 bases; unmatched bases: 7. CDR1 and CDR2 (germline): LGHNA, YNFKEQ. CDR3 size: 16 residues. DNA of the CDR3: TGTGCCAGCAGCCCCCGGACAGGGCTCCATAATTCACCCCTCCACTTT. It translates to CASSPRTGLHNSPLHF.

The chain links TRBV27 to TRBJ2-7, with D uncertain. The CDR3 is made up of 14 amino acids. V was clipped by 3 bases and J by 3 bases, with 12 bases between them. Germline V CDR1 and CDR2: MNHEY, SMNVEV (reference sequence). In DNA form, the CDR3 reads TGTGCCAGCAGTTTTAAACAGCAAAACTACGAGCAGTACTTC. The encoded protein is CASSFKQQNYEQYF.

The V gene is TRBV7-8, the J gene TRBJ1-2; TRBD1 is a possible D gene (5 bases). V was clipped by 5 bases and J by 7 bases, with 20 bases between them. Germline CDR1 SGHVS, CDR2 FQNEAQ. The CDR3 totals 15 residues. CDR3 amino acids: CASSPRGGFTSGYTF. CDR3 DNA: TGTGCCAGCAGCCCCCGGGGGGGATTCACTAGTGGCTACACCTTC.

The chain couples TRBV5-6 to TRBJ1-1; TRBD1 aligns across 7 bases. Germline CDR1 is SGHDT and CDR2 is YYEEEE. The CDR3 is 14 residues long. V gave up 3 bases and J gave up 0 bases; unmatched junction bases: 2. The CDR3 DNA is TGTGCCAGCAGCTCCCAGGGGGTGAACACTGAAGCTTTCTTT. This codes for CASSSQGVNTEAFF.

V is TRBV28 and J is TRBJ1-2; 12 bases agree with TRBD1. The CDR3 totals 18 residues. V gave up 7 bases and J gave up 2 bases; unmatched junction bases: 14. Germline V gene lookup returns CDR1 MDHEN and CDR2 SYDVKM. The DNA of the CDR3 is TGTGCCAGCACCCCACCGGGACAGGGGGCAAGAGGGAACTATGGCTACACCTTC. Encoded protein: CASTPPGQGARGNYGYTF.

The chain joins TRBV3-1 (or the pseudogene TRBV3-2) to TRBJ2-1, with 11 nucleotides matching TRBD2. The CDR3 is 20 amino acids. Germline assignment: CDR1 LGHDT and CDR2 YNNKEL (reference sequence). V was pared by 0 bases and J by 5 bases, with 15 bases of the junction left unmatched. This CDR3 reads CASSQDSLELTTSGDNEQFF. As DNA, the CDR3 is TGTGCCAGCAGCCAAGATAGCCTGGAACTCACGACTAGCGGGGACAATGAGCAGTTCTTC.

The genes are TRBV28 and TRBJ2-7; D uncertain. CDR1 MDHEN and CDR2 SYDVKM come from the germline V gene. V lost 8 bases and J lost 3, with 11 bases in between. The CDR3 has 12 residues. This chain's CDR3 is CASGRVNYEQYF. The DNA for the CDR3 is TGTGCCAGCGGGCGAGTAAACTACGAGCAGTACTTC. Combining the CDR3 with reference TRBV28 and TRBJ2-7 gives the whole variable domain DVKVTQSSRYLVKRTGEKVFLECVQDMDHENMFWYRQDPGLGLRLIYFSYDVKMKEKGDIPEGYSVSREKKERFSLILESASTNQTSMYLCASGRVNYEQYFGPGTRLTVT.

CDR3 sequence: CASSYSRGEGREQYF. CDR3 DNA: TGTGCCAGCAGTTACTCGAGAGGGGAGGGCCGCGAGCAGTACTTC. V usage is TRBV6-5 and J usage is TRBJ2-7; 7 bases fit TRBD2. The J segment lost 6 bases and the V segment lost 0 bases, leaving 8 bases of the junction unmatched. This CDR3 comprises 15 residues. From germline, CDR1 is MNHEY and CDR2 SVGAGI.

This sequence joins TRBV28 and TRBJ1-1; D uncertain. V shed 7 bases and J shed 3 bases, with 6 bases lying between them. The CDR3 is made up of 11 amino acids. Germline V gene sequence: CDR1 MDHEN, CDR2 SYDVKM. The CDR3 loop is CASIGDTEAFF. The CDR3 region has the DNA TGTGCCAGCATCGGGGACACTGAAGCTTTCTTT.

V gene TRBV5-5 combines with J gene TRBJ2-1, with TRBD1 matching 8 bases. Germline lookup yields CDR1 SGHKS and CDR2 YYEKEE (reference sequence). There are 14 residues in the CDR3. V was pared by 3 bases and J by 7 bases, with 6 bases of the junction left unmatched. CDR3 in DNA: TGTGCCAGCAGCTCAGGACAGGGACCAAATGAGCAGTTCTTC. Its protein product is CASSSGQGPNEQFF.

The chain couples TRBV19 to TRBJ2-2; 9 bases match TRBD2. The germline CDR1 and CDR2 sequences are LNHDA and SQIVND (reference sequence). Germline trimming cut 4 bases from V and 7 bases from J; bases unmatched to any gene: 10. The CDR3 is made up of 16 amino acids. In nucleotides, the CDR3 is TGTGCCAGTAGTACCCCCAAGGCGGGGGGGGACGGGGAGCTGTTTTTT. Translated: CASSTPKAGGDGELFF.

This chain links TRBV29-1 with TRBJ2-5, with a weak D call TRBD1 (5 bases). CDR3 length: 15 amino acids. Trimming stripped 6 bases from V and 0 bases from J, with 17 bases between. Germline V lookup: CDR1 SQVTM, CDR2 ANQGSEA. This CDR3 is CSVEKGWGYQETQYF. CDR3 in DNA: TGCAGCGTAGAGAAGGGGTGGGGTTACCAAGAGACCCAGTACTTC.

The chain is built from TRBV29-1 and TRBJ1-3, with D possibly matching TRBD1 (6 bases). The V gene's germline CDR1 is SQVTM and CDR2 ANQGSEA. V gave up 6 bases and J gave up 5 bases, with 20 bases separating them. The CDR3 sequence is 15 residues long. CDR3 amino acids: CSVHGEGGSRNTIYF. Here the CDR3 DNA reads TGCAGCGTCCACGGGGAGGGGGGATCGCGAAACACCATATATTTT.

The CDR3 DNA is TGTGCCAGCAGCTTTCCGGGAGCCTACGAGCAGTACTTC. Its protein product is CASSFPGAYEQYF. V usage is TRBV11-3 and J usage is TRBJ2-7, with D maybe TRBD2 (6 bases). This CDR3 is 13 amino acids long. Germline V gene sequence: CDR1 SGHNT, CDR2 YENEEA. V gave up 3 bases and J gave up 2 bases, with 8 bases separating them.